The table lists the clone carrying this T cell receptor beta chain with many counts. What it binds is not known. Primers used in a second PCR of about 6 to 11 cycles were a sample-barcoded 5' primer and a J-beta primer mix. From each sample, at least 3 million paired-end reads containing CDR3 were obtained. TCRdb ran MiXCR on the 5' RACE reads and lists one entry per CDR3 protein. The data hold 1.4 million to 1.5 million distinct CDR3 sequences, with about 43% observed a single time. These data belong to a study of blood T cells in healthy people across ages. Looking at the study overall: In model experiments, template switching was able to capture about one barcoded beta molecule for every two T cells that were present. Broader study findings: The fall in TCR beta diversity per million T cells was roughly linear with age. Higher diversity, along with more naive CD4+ cells, distinguished long-lived donors from aged donors.

The CDR3 sequence is 14 residues long. V was cut by 6 bases and J by 2 bases, with 11 bases left in between. Germline values: CDR1 MGHDK, CDR2 SYGVNS. What was sequenced was blood. The chain couples TRBV25-1 to TRBJ1-5, with a tentative D call TRBD1 (6 bases). This clonotype was sampled from a woman aged 18-30 years in good health. CDR3 in DNA: TGTGCCAGCAGCGAGACAGGCGGCAATCAGCCCCAGCATTTT. Its protein is CASSETGGNQPQHF.